These T cell receptor beta chains were read from a single sample in a study of T cell responses to AZD1222 COVID-19 vaccine. Assay: immunoSEQ multiplex PCR; the TCRdb copy retains only in-frame clones and omits some. The table has roughly 260,000 clones, approximately 95% seen once. Specimen: peripheral blood, collected on day 0 of AZD1222 vaccination. The receptors here all came from an adult in good health. Each CDR3 is given with its conserved first and last residue. The D gene is left open where the match is weak. Clone sizes are given selectively: once, few, many, or a class where the clone is expanded.

size: NA; D: NA; J: TRBJ2-3; V: TRBV5-4; DNA: TGTGCCAGCAGCTTGGCCTCGCGGGGCCTTACAGATACGCAGTATTTT; CDR3: CASSLASRGLTDTQYF
size: NA; D: NA; J: TRBJ2-6; V: TRBV9; DNA: TGTGCCAGCAGCGTAGAGCCCTCTGGGGCCAACGTCCTGACTTTC; CDR3: CASSVEPSGANVLTF
size: NA; D: TRBD1; J: TRBJ1-4; V: TRBV6-2/TRBV6-3; DNA: TGTGCCAGCAGTTCTAGACAGGGTGTTAATGAAAAACTGTTTTTT; CDR3: CASSSRQGVNEKLFF
size: once; D: NA; J: TRBJ2-7; V: TRBV19; DNA: TGTGCCAGTACCCCCCGAGGAGTCGGGAACGAGCAGTACTTC; CDR3: CASTPRGVGNEQYF
size: NA; D: TRBD2; J: TRBJ2-7; V: TRBV6-2/TRBV6-3; DNA: TGTGCCAGCAGTTACCAAAGCGGGAGTTACGAGCAGTACTTC; CDR3: CASSYQSGSYEQYF
size: NA; D: TRBD1; J: TRBJ2-7; V: TRBV9; DNA: TGTGCCAGCAGCCCCCGCGGGACAGGGTTCGACGAGCAGTACTTC; CDR3: CASSPRGTGFDEQYF
size: NA; D: NA; J: TRBJ1-3; V: TRBV1; DNA: TGCACCAGCAGCCAAACAGGGGGCTGTGGAAACACCATATATTTT; CDR3: CTSSQTGGCGNTIYF
size: NA; D: TRBD2; J: TRBJ2-3; V: TRBV7-8; DNA: TGTGCCAGCAGCTTGGGGCCCGGCGGGGGATTTAGCACAGATACGCAGTATTTT; CDR3: CASSLGPGGGFSTDTQYF
size: NA; D: NA; J: TRBJ2-2; V: TRBV11-2; DNA: TGTGCCAGCAGCCTAAGGCCACCCGGGGTCACCGGGGAGCTGTTTTTT; CDR3: CASSLRPPGVTGELFF
size: NA; D: NA; J: TRBJ2-4; V: TRBV6-5; DNA: TGTGCCAGCAGTCCCCACCCCCGAGGAAACATTCAGTACTTC; CDR3: CASSPHPRGNIQYF
size: NA; D: TRBD1; J: TRBJ2-2; V: TRBV7-3; DNA: TGTGCCAGCAGCCCCGACAGGGACCAGAACGCCGGGGAGCTGTTTTTT; CDR3: CASSPDRDQNAGELFF
size: NA; D: NA; J: TRBJ2-2; V: TRBV5-4; DNA: TGTGCCAGCAGCTTGGTAGGGAACACCGGGGAGCTGTTTTTT; CDR3: CASSLVGNTGELFF
size: NA; D: TRBD1; J: TRBJ2-7; V: TRBV7-9; DNA: TGTGCCAGCAGCTTCGGACAGGGGGCTAACGAGCAGTACTTC; CDR3: CASSFGQGANEQYF
size: NA; D: NA; J: TRBJ2-3; V: TRBV10-1; DNA: TGCGCCGGACTCCACAGGGCAGATACGCAGTATTTT; CDR3: CAGLHRADTQYF
size: NA; D: NA; J: TRBJ1-1; V: TRBV28; DNA: TGTGCCAGTTTTCGGGTGGTGAACACTGAAGCTTTCTTT; CDR3: CASFRVVNTEAFF
size: NA; D: NA; J: TRBJ2-7; V: TRBV5-5; DNA: TGTGCCAGCCGGATTGCGGGGGCCGTTCACGAGCAGTACTTC; CDR3: CASRIAGAVHEQYF
size: NA; D: TRBD1; J: TRBJ1-5; V: TRBV28; DNA: TGTGCCAGCAGGGCAGGGGGACCCACGCAGCCCCAGCATTTT; CDR3: CASRAGGPTQPQHF
size: NA; D: TRBD2; J: TRBJ2-7; V: TRBV5-1; DNA: TGCGCCAGCACCACAGGCGGGACTAGCATTGAGCAGTACTTC; CDR3: CASTTGGTSIEQYF
size: NA; D: TRBD2; J: TRBJ2-3; V: TRBV19; DNA: TGTGCCAGTTCCCCCTTAGCGGGAGTACAGTATTTT; CDR3: CASSPLAGVQYF
size: NA; D: NA; J: TRBJ2-3; V: TRBV9; DNA: TGTGCCAGCAGCGTAGGAGCTTCTAGCGAGATCACAGATACGCAGTATTTT; CDR3: CASSVGASSEITDTQYF
size: NA; D: NA; J: TRBJ2-7; V: TRBV6-5; DNA: TGTGCCAGCAGGGCTGAGCAGCCCCTTTACGAGCAGTACTTC; CDR3: CASRAEQPLYEQYF
size: NA; D: TRBD1; J: TRBJ1-2; V: TRBV27; DNA: TGTGCCAGCAGAGCCGGGACAGGGGTAGACTATGGCTACACCTTC; CDR3: CASRAGTGVDYGYTF
size: NA; D: NA; J: TRBJ1-5; V: TRBV24-1; DNA: TGTGCCACCAGTGAAAGGGGATATAGCAATCAGCCCCAGCATTTT; CDR3: CATSERGYSNQPQHF
size: NA; D: NA; J: TRBJ2-7; V: TRBV7-6; DNA: TGTGCCAGCAGCTTAGCTCCGGACAGCTCCTACGAGCAGTACTTC; CDR3: CASSLAPDSSYEQYF
size: NA; D: TRBD1; J: TRBJ2-2; V: TRBV19; DNA: TGTGCCAGTAGACTTACCGGACAGGGGACCGGGGAGCTGTTTTTT; CDR3: CASRLTGQGTGELFF
size: NA; D: TRBD2; J: TRBJ2-1; V: TRBV2; DNA: TGTGCCAGCAGAGGTGGACTAGCCTCCAATGAGCAGTTCTTC; CDR3: CASRGGLASNEQFF
size: once; D: NA; J: TRBJ1-3; V: TRBV7-8; DNA: TGTGCCAGCAGCCCCCGCAGGGCCCCTGGAAACACCATATATTTT; CDR3: CASSPRRAPGNTIYF
size: NA; D: NA; J: TRBJ2-7; V: TRBV2; DNA: TGTGCCAGCCTAAAGGGGATTTGGGACGAGCAGTACTTC; CDR3: CASLKGIWDEQYF
size: NA; D: TRBD1; J: TRBJ1-2; V: TRBV6-5; DNA: TGTGCCAGCAGTTCCTTACAGGGGGGGTTCTATGGCTACACCTTC; CDR3: CASSSLQGGFYGYTF
size: NA; D: NA; J: TRBJ2-7; V: TRBV18; DNA: TGTGCCAGCTCACCACGGGACAACTACGAGCAGTACTTC; CDR3: CASSPRDNYEQYF
size: NA; D: TRBD1; J: TRBJ2-7; V: TRBV3-1/TRBV3-2; DNA: TGTGCCAGCAGCCCACCCAGGGGGCGAACCGATGGATTC; CDR3: CASSPPRGRTDGF
size: NA; D: TRBD2; J: TRBJ2-1; V: TRBV7-3; DNA: TGTGCCAGCAGCTTAATGGGCGGGAGTTCTTACAATGAGCAGTTCTTC; CDR3: CASSLMGGSSYNEQFF
size: NA; D: TRBD2; J: TRBJ2-1; V: TRBV5-8; DNA: TGTGCCAGCAGCTTACTAGCGGGCCTTAATGAGCAGTTCTTC; CDR3: CASSLLAGLNEQFF
size: NA; D: TRBD2; J: TRBJ2-2; V: TRBV5-1; DNA: TGCGCCAGCAGCCCCTATCACGCCGGGACTAGCGGGGGTTTCACCGGGGAGCTGTTTTTT; CDR3: CASSPYHAGTSGGFTGELFF
size: NA; D: NA; J: TRBJ1-1; V: TRBV24-1; DNA: TGTGCCACCACCCGAGACGAGGGGACTGAAGCTTTCTTT; CDR3: CATTRDEGTEAFF
size: NA; D: NA; J: TRBJ2-2; V: TRBV28; DNA: TGTGCCAGCAGCAACTTCGGCAGGGGGAACACCGGGGAGCTGTTTTTT; CDR3: CASSNFGRGNTGELFF
size: NA; D: NA; J: TRBJ2-2; V: TRBV6-5; DNA: TGTGCCACCATTACCGGGGAGCTGTTTTTT; CDR3: CATITGELFF
size: NA; D: NA; J: TRBJ1-5; V: TRBV7-2; DNA: TGTGCCAGCAGCTTAGTTGGTAGCAATCAGCCCCAGCATTTT; CDR3: CASSLVGSNQPQHF
size: NA; D: NA; J: TRBJ1-1; V: TRBV5-1; DNA: TGCGCCAGCAGCCCTGGTGGGACACTGAACACTGAAGCTTTCTTT; CDR3: CASSPGGTLNTEAFF
size: NA; D: NA; J: TRBJ2-7; V: TRBV6-2/TRBV6-3; DNA: TGTGCCAGCAGTTCGACAATAGGTGGCTACGAGCAGTACTTC; CDR3: CASSSTIGGYEQYF
size: NA; D: TRBD2; J: TRBJ2-1; V: TRBV3-1/TRBV3-2; DNA: TGTGCCAGCAGCCAAAGTAGCGGGAGAAACAATGAGCAGTTCTTC; CDR3: CASSQSSGRNNEQFF
size: NA; D: TRBD1; J: TRBJ2-7; V: TRBV27; DNA: TGTGCCAGCAGTTCCGGGACAGGGGTATCCGAGCAGTACTTC; CDR3: CASSSGTGVSEQYF
size: NA; D: TRBD1; J: TRBJ2-2; V: TRBV7-8; DNA: TGTGCCAGCAGCTTTAAAAACAGGGGTTTCAACACCGGGGAGCTGTTTTTT; CDR3: CASSFKNRGFNTGELFF
size: NA; D: NA; J: TRBJ1-1; V: TRBV7-9; DNA: TGTGCCAGCAGCTTAGAGGGCAGGGGAGAAGCTTTCTTT; CDR3: CASSLEGRGEAFF
size: NA; D: TRBD1; J: TRBJ1-3; V: TRBV10-2; DNA: TGCGCCAGCAGCCCCGGGACAGGGCTCTCTGGAAACACCATATATTTT; CDR3: CASSPGTGLSGNTIYF
size: NA; D: NA; J: TRBJ2-1; V: TRBV7-2; DNA: TGTGCCAGCAGCCGCCGTCACGGTGAGCAGTTCTTC; CDR3: CASSRRHGEQFF
size: NA; D: TRBD1; J: TRBJ1-5; V: TRBV19; DNA: TGTGCCAGTAGTATTTTGATTTTGGGGACAGGGACAAATCAGCCCCAGCATTTT; CDR3: CASSILILGTGTNQPQHF
size: once; D: TRBD1; J: TRBJ1-1; V: TRBV6-6; DNA: TGTGCCAGCAGGACAGGGGGCACTGAAGCTTTCTTT; CDR3: CASRTGGTEAFF
size: NA; D: NA; J: TRBJ2-1; V: TRBV24-1; DNA: TGTGCCACCAGTGACCCGGGACACCTCAATGAGCAGTTCTTC; CDR3: CATSDPGHLNEQFF
size: once; D: NA; J: TRBJ2-2; V: TRBV5-6; DNA: TGTGCCAGCAGCCTTACTTCGGAAGTCCCCGGGGAGCTGTTTTTT; CDR3: CASSLTSEVPGELFF
size: once; D: NA; J: TRBJ2-1; V: TRBV7-2; DNA: TGTGCCAGCAGTAGCCGGGCAGAGCAGTTCTTC; CDR3: CASSSRAEQFF
size: NA; D: TRBD2; J: TRBJ2-7; V: TRBV28; DNA: TGTGCCAGCCGGGGGGGGTCTCCTTCTTACGAGCAGTACTTC; CDR3: CASRGGSPSYEQYF